Below, one T cell receptor (beta chain) is given with its context. Antigen: not known. This specimen belongs to a study of T-cell reconstitution after alpha-beta-depleted transplantation in children. Findings and limits, study-wide: Several hundred expanded graft clones reportedly supplied alpha-beta T cells about two months after transplant. By one year post-transplant, T-cell counts and diversity largely arose from T cells that were newly produced.

Unique molecular identifiers were incorporated into the prepared TCRbeta library. One entry per CDR3 protein, called by TCRdb with MiXCR from the PCR reads. The sample contains around 250,000 distinct CDR3 sequences, 25% of which appear only once. The CDR3 spans 15 residues. Trimming stripped 2 bases from V and 3 bases from J, with 14 bases between. Germline CDR1 is SGHDT and CDR2 is YYEEEE. Specimen: PBMCs, collected before TCRalphabeta/CD19-depleted stem cell transplant. The clonotype comes from a girl aged 2 to 9 with Fanconi anemia, due to receive a stem cell transplant. V is TRBV5-6 and J is TRBJ1-1; D is uncertain. The CDR3 nucleotides are TGTGCCAGCAGCTTACTCAGGACGGTATACACTGAAGCTTTCTTT. It encodes CASSLLRTVYTEAFF.